Described below is a single TCR beta chain sequence and its context. Its specificity is not known. Germline CDR1 reads SGDLS; CDR2 reads YYNGEE. There are 17 residues in the CDR3. Trimming took 3 bases from V and 0 from J; bases not matched to a gene: 11. The entry originates in a study of T cell responses to AZD1222 COVID-19 vaccine. Notes on the study in general: Receipt of two AZD1222 doses was followed by a rise in Spike-specific TCR breadth and depth. It was only after the peak T cell response that any repertoires were sampled. Spike-wide coverage was observed for vaccine-associated CD4 TCRs, with dominant responses at 160-218 and 743-854.

TCRdb's copy holds only in-frame clones and misses some; the assay was immunoSEQ multiplex PCR. The sample gives 80,000 or so clones, roughly 90% of which show up once; approximately 4.5% is in the top ten. Sequencing used peripheral blood, obtained 28 days after the second AZD1222 dose. The source is an adult who received the AZD1222 COVID-19 vaccine. This sequence joins TRBV9 and TRBJ1-1; 7 nucleotides agree with TRBD1. The CDR3 DNA sequence: TGTGCCAGCAGCGGACAGGGAGCCTCGGCCCTGAACACTGAAGCTTTCTTT. Amino acid sequence: CASSGQGASALNTEAFF.